What follows describes a single TCR beta chain. Its target is not known. These data are taken from a study of T cell responses to AZD1222 COVID-19 vaccine. Repertoires were generated with immunoSEQ multiplex PCR, while TCRdb's copy carries only in-frame clones and drops some. In the table there are 150,000 or so clones, 80% to 95% of which are singletons. Study observations and caveats: Most donors were white British, females outnumbered males, and clonal diversity was possibly underestimated. Spike-specific TCRs gained breadth and depth after people received two AZD1222 doses.

V lost 1 base to trimming and J lost 11 bases, with 18 bases between them. CDR3 length: 15 residues. Germline values: CDR1 MNHEY, CDR2 SVGEGT. Second doses at about 4 or about 12 weeks were pooled. This specimen was peripheral blood, taken 28 days after the second AZD1222 dose. The chain carries TRBV6-2 or TRBV6-3 and TRBJ1-5; the D is unclear. The clonotype was recovered from an adult who received the AZD1222 COVID-19 vaccine. The CDR3 nucleotides are TGTGCCAGCAGTTACTGGGTCGGGGAGGGCGAAGCCCAGCATTTT. Its translation: CASSYWVGEGEAQHF.